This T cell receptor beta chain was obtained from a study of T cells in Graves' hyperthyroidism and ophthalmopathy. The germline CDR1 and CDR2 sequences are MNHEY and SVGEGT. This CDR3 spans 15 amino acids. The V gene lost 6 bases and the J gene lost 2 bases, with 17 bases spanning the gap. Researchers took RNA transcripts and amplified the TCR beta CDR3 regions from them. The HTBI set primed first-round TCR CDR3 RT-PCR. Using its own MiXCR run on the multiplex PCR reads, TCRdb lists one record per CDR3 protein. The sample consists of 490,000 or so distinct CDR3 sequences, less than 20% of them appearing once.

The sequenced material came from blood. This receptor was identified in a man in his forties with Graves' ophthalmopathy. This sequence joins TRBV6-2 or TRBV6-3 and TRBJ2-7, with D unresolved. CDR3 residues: CASSYGVSAAYEQYF. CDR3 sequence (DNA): TGTGCCAGCAGCTATGGGGTCTCTGCAGCCTACGAGCAGTACTTC.